These 8 T cell receptor beta chains originate from one sample sequenced in a study of T cell responses to AZD1222 COVID-19 vaccine. Libraries were prepared by immunoSEQ multiplex PCR; TCRdb keeps only in-frame clonotypes and omits some of them. Of around 120,000 clones in the sample, around 85% were seen once. Source: peripheral blood, taken on day 0 of AZD1222 vaccination. The receptors were gathered from an adult in good health.

This clone was seen once. This sample also contains other DNA sequences that code for the same CDR3. The chain carries TRBV5-1 and TRBJ1-5, with 10 nucleotides matching TRBD1. The CDR3 contains 15 residues. V was pared by 0 bases and J by 4 bases, with 1 base of the junction left unmatched. Looked up from germline, CDR1 is SGHRS and CDR2 is YFSETQ. CDR3 sequence (DNA): TGCGCCAGCAGCTTGGGGACAGGGGGTAATCAGCCCCAGCATTTT. Protein: CASSLGTGGNQPQHF.

The rearrangement uses TRBV3-1 (or the pseudogene TRBV3-2) and TRBJ2-2; D gene unclear. CDR3 length equals 14 residues. Germline values: CDR1 LGHDT, CDR2 YNNKEL (reference sequence). V was cut by 1 base and J by 5 bases, with 8 bases left in between. The CDR3 reads CASSQVPGTGELFF. DNA of the CDR3: TGTGCCAGCAGCCAAGTACCCGGGACCGGGGAGCTGTTTTTT.

The chain combines TRBV4-1 with TRBJ1-2, with 7 nucleotides matching TRBD1. Germline V gene lookup returns CDR1 MGHRA and CDR2 YSYEKL. With 2 bases clipped from V and 4 bases from J, the junction kept 16 bases outside the gene matches. This CDR3 is 18 amino acids long. The DNA of the CDR3 is TGCGCCAGCAGCCAAAGCAAAAGGGGGCTGTTTTTCAGCTATGGCTACACCTTC. It encodes CASSQSKRGLFFSYGYTF.

V gene TRBV19 combines with J gene TRBJ1-2; 8 bases align to TRBD1. V lost 6 bases and J lost 4; bases outside the gene matches: 13. The germline gives CDR1 LNHDA, CDR2 SQIVND (reference sequence). This CDR3 is built from 16 residues. The CDR3, as DNA: TGTGCCAGTAGCCCCACCCCCCAGGGGGCCCGCTATGGCTACACCTTC. Its protein is CASSPTPQGARYGYTF.

This clone has just one count. The genes are TRBV7-2 and TRBJ2-1; a possible D gene is TRBD1 (5 bases). The CDR3 sequence is 12 residues long. Germline V lookup: CDR1 SGHTA, CDR2 FQGNSA. The ends were cut back, 5 bases at V and 12 bases at J, with 14 bases in the middle. CDR3 DNA sequence: TGTGCCAGCAGCCGACCCCCCACAGGGCAGTTCTTC. Protein sequence: CASSRPPTGQFF.

In nucleotides, the CDR3 is TGTGCCAGCAGCCGATGGGACAGAAAGACAGATACGCAGTATTTT. It translates to CASSRWDRKTDTQYF. The chain couples TRBV3-1 (or the pseudogene TRBV3-2) to TRBJ2-3, with 7 bases lining up with TRBD1. Germline CDR1 reads LGHDT; CDR2 reads YNNKEL (reference sequence). Trimming at V came to 4 bases and at J to 3 bases, leaving 7 bases not matched to a gene. The CDR3 runs 15 residues.

The CDR3 region has the DNA TGTGCCAGCAGTTTAGGATTGGAGCAGGGTCCTAATCAGCCCCAGCATTTT. Protein: CASSLGLEQGPNQPQHF. The chain employs TRBV28 and TRBJ1-5; maybe TRBD1 (5 bases). V gave up 2 bases and J gave up 4 bases, with 18 bases separating them. CDR1 and CDR2 (germline): MDHEN, SYDVKM. The CDR3 consists of 17 residues.

The chain links TRBV7-9 to TRBJ2-5; D gene unclear. The V and J ends lost 4 bases and 1 base respectively, with 1 base between them. Germline CDR1 and CDR2: SEHNR and FQNEAQ (reference sequence). The CDR3 runs to 11 residues. The CDR3 sequence: CASSSQETQYF. CDR3 sequence (DNA): TGTGCCAGCAGCTCCCAAGAGACCCAGTACTTC.